This T cell receptor beta chain was profiled in a study of T-cell memory formation after mild COVID-19. This clonotype was counted ten times or more. Germline CDR1 reads SGHRS; CDR2 reads YFSETQ. The CDR3 consists of 13 residues. V lost 4 bases and J 7 bases, leaving 15 bases between the germline ends. One entry per CDR3 protein, called by TCRdb with MiXCR from the 5' RACE reads. Of over 450,000 distinct CDR3 sequences detected, roughly 22% appear once; the ten largest clones hold roughly an eighth. The source is an adult woman who had mild COVID-19 (a few samples of this study predate the infection). Cell type and time point are not known. J is TRBJ2-7 and V is TRBV5-1; weak D call: TRBD2 (6 bases). Source material: PBMCs or a T cell subset sorted from them (not recorded which). The CDR3 DNA reads as TGCGCCAGCAGCCAAACTAGCTCGGGTGAGCAGTACTTC. Amino acids: CASSQTSSGEQYF. Full variable domain (missing parts from reference TRBV5-1 and TRBJ2-7): KAGVTQTPRYLIKTRGQQVTLSCSPISGHRSVSWYQQTPGQGLQFLFEYFSETQRNKGNFPGRFSGRQFSNSRSEMNVSTLELGDSALYLCASSQTSSGEQYFGPGTRLTVT.